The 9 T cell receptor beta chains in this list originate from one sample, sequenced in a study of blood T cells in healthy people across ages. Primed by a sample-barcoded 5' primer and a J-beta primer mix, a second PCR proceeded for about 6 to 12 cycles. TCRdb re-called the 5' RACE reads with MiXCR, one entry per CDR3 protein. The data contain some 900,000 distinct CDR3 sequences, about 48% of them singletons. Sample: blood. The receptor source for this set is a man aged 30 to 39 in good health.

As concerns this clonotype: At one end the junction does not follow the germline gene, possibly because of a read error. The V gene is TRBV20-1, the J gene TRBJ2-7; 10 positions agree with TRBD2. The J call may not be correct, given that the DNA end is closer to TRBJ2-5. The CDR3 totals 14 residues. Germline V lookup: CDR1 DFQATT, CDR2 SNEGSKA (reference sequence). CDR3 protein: CSAVLAGKQGTQYF. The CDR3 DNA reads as TGCAGTGCCGTACTAGCGGGGAAGCAAGGGACCCAGTACTTC.

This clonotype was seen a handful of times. CDR3 DNA sequence: TGTGCCAGCAGCCCCACGGAGAGCCCACCAACCTACGAGCAGTACTTC. Its protein is CASSPTESPPTYEQYF. The rearrangement joins TRBV9 to TRBJ2-7, with D unresolved. The CDR3 is made up of 16 amino acids. V lost 4 bases to trimming and J lost 2 bases, with 19 bases between them. In germline, CDR1 is SGDLS, CDR2 YYNGEE.

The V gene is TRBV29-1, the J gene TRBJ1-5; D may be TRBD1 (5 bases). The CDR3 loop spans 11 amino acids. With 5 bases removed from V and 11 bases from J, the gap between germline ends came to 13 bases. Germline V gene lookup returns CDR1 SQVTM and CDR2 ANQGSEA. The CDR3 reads CSVTLGPSQHF. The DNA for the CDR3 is TGCAGCGTTACCTTGGGGCCCTCCCAGCATTTT.

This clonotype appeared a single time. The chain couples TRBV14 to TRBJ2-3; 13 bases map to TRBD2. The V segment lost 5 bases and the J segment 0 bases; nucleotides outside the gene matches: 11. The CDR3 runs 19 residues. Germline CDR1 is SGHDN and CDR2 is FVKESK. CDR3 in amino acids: CASSIPGTSGASSTDTQYF. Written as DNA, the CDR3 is TGTGCCAGCAGCATCCCCGGGACTAGCGGGGCTTCTAGCACAGATACGCAGTATTTT.

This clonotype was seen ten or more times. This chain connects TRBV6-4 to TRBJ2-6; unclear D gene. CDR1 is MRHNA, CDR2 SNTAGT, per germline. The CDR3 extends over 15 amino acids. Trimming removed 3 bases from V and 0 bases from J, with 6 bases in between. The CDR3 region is CASSEGRSGANVLTF. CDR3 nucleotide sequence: TGTGCCAGCAGTGAAGGGCGCTCTGGGGCCAACGTCCTGACTTTC.

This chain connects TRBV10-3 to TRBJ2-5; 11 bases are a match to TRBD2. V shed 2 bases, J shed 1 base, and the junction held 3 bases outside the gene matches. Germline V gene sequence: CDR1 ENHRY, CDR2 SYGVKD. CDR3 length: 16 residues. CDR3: CAISEPTSGVQETQYF. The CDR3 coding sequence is TGTGCCATCAGTGAGCCGACTAGCGGGGTCCAAGAGACCCAGTACTTC.

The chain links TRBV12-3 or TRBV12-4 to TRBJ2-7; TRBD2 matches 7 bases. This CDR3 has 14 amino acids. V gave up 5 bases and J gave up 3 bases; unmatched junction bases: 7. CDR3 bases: TGTGCCAGCAGTGTTTGGACTAGTGACTACGAGCAGTACTTC. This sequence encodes CASSVWTSDYEQYF.

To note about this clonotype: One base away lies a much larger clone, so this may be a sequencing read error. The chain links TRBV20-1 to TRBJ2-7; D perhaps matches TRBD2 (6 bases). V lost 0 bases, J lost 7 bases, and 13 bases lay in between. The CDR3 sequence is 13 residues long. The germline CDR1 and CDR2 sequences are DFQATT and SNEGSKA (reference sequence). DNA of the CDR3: TGCAGTGCTAGAGATCTGGCGGGGAATGAGCAGTACTTC. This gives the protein CSARDLAGNEQYF.

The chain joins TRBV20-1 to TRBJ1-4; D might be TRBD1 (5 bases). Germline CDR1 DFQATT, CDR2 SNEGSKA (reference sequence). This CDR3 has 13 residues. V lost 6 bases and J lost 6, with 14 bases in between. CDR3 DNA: TGCAGTGCCGCCCCCGACAGCGATGAAAAACTGTTTTTT. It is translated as CSAAPDSDEKLFF.